These T cell receptor beta chains were read from a single sample in a study of blood T cell repertoires in COVID-19. Method: immunoSEQ multiplex PCR; TCRdb's copy keeps in-frame clones and lacks some. The sample lists some 170,000 clones; around 80% were seen once. Material: PBMCs or T cells enriched from blood (not recorded which). Receptors originate from a man in his forties or fifties who had recovered from COVID-19. Both conserved end residues are part of each CDR3. D genes are given only for firm matches. Size tells how often a clone was seen (once, few, many) or the class of an expanded clone, and some rows leave it out.

size: .; V: TRBV29-1; D: TRBD1; J: TRBJ1-3; length: 17; DNA: TGCAGCGTTGGCGACAGGGAATTGTTAGGCGAAAGAAACACCATATATTTT; CDR3: CSVGDRELLGERNTIYF
size: .; V: TRBV11-2; D: .; J: TRBJ2-5; length: 16; DNA: TGTGCCAGCAGCTTAATCGGATCAGGGTCTTTTGAGACCCAGTACTTC; CDR3: CASSLIGSGSFETQYF
size: .; V: TRBV11-1; D: .; J: TRBJ2-1; length: 17; DNA: TGTGCCAGCAGCTTAGCGGGGTGGCGGGGGCCTCGGGATGAGCAGTTCTTC; CDR3: CASSLAGWRGPRDEQFF
size: .; V: TRBV10-1; D: .; J: TRBJ2-3; length: 13; DNA: TGCGCCAGCAGTGAGGCGGGCACAGATACGCAGTATTTT; CDR3: CASSEAGTDTQYF
size: .; V: TRBV18; D: TRBD2; J: TRBJ2-1; length: 15; DNA: TGTGCCAGCTCACCACCGATGCGGGGGGCGAATGAGCAGTTCTTC; CDR3: CASSPPMRGANEQFF
size: once; V: TRBV5-4; D: TRBD1; J: TRBJ2-7; length: 17; DNA: TGTGCCAGCAGCGGCGACGGGACAGGGGGTTATAGGTACGAGCAGTACTTC; CDR3: CASSGDGTGGYRYEQYF
size: .; V: TRBV5-8; D: .; J: TRBJ1-2; length: 14; DNA: TGTGCCAGCAGCTTGGCCGGTGCGTTCTATGGCTACACCTTC; CDR3: CASSLAGAFYGYTF
size: few; V: TRBV2; D: .; J: TRBJ1-5; length: 13; DNA: TGTGCCAGCAGGGGGCAGATCAATCAGCCCCAGCATTTT; CDR3: CASRGQINQPQHF
size: .; V: TRBV11-3; D: TRBD1; J: TRBJ2-7; length: 17; DNA: TGTGCCAGCAGCTCCCGGATAGCTGGGGACAGGGCCTACGAGCAGTACTTC; CDR3: CASSSRIAGDRAYEQYF
size: .; V: TRBV6-5; D: .; J: TRBJ1-1; length: 14; DNA: TGTGCCAGCACAACTTATCAGGGGAACACTGAAGCTTTCTTT; CDR3: CASTTYQGNTEAFF
size: .; V: TRBV3-1/TRBV3-2; D: .; J: TRBJ1-2; length: 14; DNA: TGTGCCAGCAGCGCACACAGGGTTAACTATGGCCACACCTTC; CDR3: CASSAHRVNYGHTF
size: .; V: TRBV30; D: TRBD1; J: TRBJ1-2; length: 16; DNA: TGTGCCTGGAGAGGACAGGGGTCCTACTCCCGATATGGCTACACCTTC; CDR3: CAWRGQGSYSRYGYTF
size: .; V: TRBV11-2; D: .; J: TRBJ2-5; length: 14; DNA: TGTGCCAGCAGCTTAGGGGCTAACCAAGAGACCCAGTACTTC; CDR3: CASSLGANQETQYF
size: few; V: TRBV6-2/TRBV6-3; D: .; J: TRBJ2-5; length: 10; DNA: TGTGCCAGCAGTCGGGAGACCCAGTACTTC; CDR3: CASSRETQYF
size: few; V: TRBV6-1; D: .; J: TRBJ1-3; length: 15; DNA: TGTGCCAGCAGTGAAATGGGGGGCTCTGGAAACACCATATATTTT; CDR3: CASSEMGGSGNTIYF
size: .; V: TRBV7-9; D: TRBD1; J: TRBJ1-4; length: 14; DNA: TGTGCCAGCAGATTGGGACAGGCCGGTGAAAAACTGTTTTTT; CDR3: CASRLGQAGEKLFF
size: .; V: TRBV18; D: .; J: TRBJ1-4; length: 16; DNA: TGTGCCAGCTCACCTCTTAACCCGGCAACTAATGAAAAACTGTTTTTT; CDR3: CASSPLNPATNEKLFF
size: .; V: TRBV10-3; D: TRBD2; J: TRBJ2-7; length: 15; DNA: TGTGCCATCAGTAGGACTAGCGGGGTCTCCTACGAGCAGTACTTC; CDR3: CAISRTSGVSYEQYF
size: .; V: TRBV9; D: .; J: TRBJ2-3; length: 14; DNA: TGTGCCAGCACTTACAGCGGAAGCACAGATACGCAGTATTTT; CDR3: CASTYSGSTDTQYF
size: .; V: TRBV27; D: TRBD1; J: TRBJ2-4; length: 15; DNA: TGTGCCAGCAGTTCCAGCAACAGGGGCGGGAACATTCAGTACTTC; CDR3: CASSSSNRGGNIQYF
size: .; V: TRBV10-1; D: .; J: TRBJ2-7; length: 13; DNA: TGCGCCAGCAGTGGGTTAGGAACGGGGGAGCAGTACTTC; CDR3: CASSGLGTGEQYF
size: .; V: TRBV27; D: TRBD1; J: TRBJ2-5; length: 16; DNA: TGTGCCAGCAGCACCCTTAGGACAGGGGTTCGGGAGACCCAGTACTTC; CDR3: CASSTLRTGVRETQYF
size: .; V: TRBV30; D: .; J: TRBJ1-5; length: 12; DNA: TGTGCCTGGAGTGTAGCCAATCAGCCCCAGCATTTT; CDR3: CAWSVANQPQHF
size: .; V: TRBV5-6; D: .; J: TRBJ1-1; length: 14; DNA: TGTGCCAGCAGCAAATTTTCACAGAACACTGAAGCTTTCTTT; CDR3: CASSKFSQNTEAFF
size: .; V: TRBV2; D: .; J: TRBJ1-1; length: 13; DNA: TGTGCCAGCGGCGGGGGTCGGGACTCTGAAGCTTTCTTT; CDR3: CASGGGRDSEAFF
size: .; V: TRBV9; D: TRBD1; J: TRBJ1-1; length: 15; DNA: TGTGCCAGCAGTGAGATCACAGGGGCCGGAACTGAAGCTTTCTTT; CDR3: CASSEITGAGTEAFF
size: .; V: TRBV10-3; D: TRBD2; J: TRBJ2-5; length: 14; DNA: TGTGCCATCAGTGAGTCATTAGCGGGGGAGGCCCAGTACTTC; CDR3: CAISESLAGEAQYF
size: once; V: TRBV24-1; D: TRBD1; J: TRBJ1-2; length: 12; DNA: TGTGCCACCAGTGAACAGGGGGGTCGCTACACCTTC; CDR3: CATSEQGGRYTF